This T cell receptor (beta chain) stems from a study of blood T cell repertoires in COVID-19. Whole-study context: In each case, the material was cDNA or gDNA derived from T cells, B-cell-depleted T cells, or PBMCs.

Germline loops: CDR1 SGHRS, CDR2 YFSETQ. This CDR3 comprises 13 residues. Trimming left V 0 bases short and J 3 bases short, with 6 bases between. Per the original methods: Amplified reference gene primers provided the basis for estimating nucleated cell counts. Assay: immunoSEQ multiplex PCR; the TCRdb copy retains only in-frame clones and omits some. V, J and clone size are taken as reported in that table, and D and trimming were inferred from the DNA itself. Here the sample spans roughly 220,000 clones, around 81% being singletons. The clonotype was recovered from a woman aged 30 to 39 who had recovered from COVID-19. The sequenced material came from peripheral blood. J is TRBJ1-1 and V is TRBV5-1; D is uncertain. The CDR3 DNA reads as TGCGCCAGCAGCTTGGAGGCGGACACTGAAGCTTTCTTT. Translation: CASSLEADTEAFF. Drawing the rest from reference TRBV5-1 and TRBJ1-1, the complete variable domain is KAGVTQTPRYLIKTRGQQVTLSCSPISGHRSVSWYQQTPGQGLQFLFEYFSETQRNKGNFPGRFSGRQFSNSRSEMNVSTLELGDSALYLCASSLEADTEAFFGQGTRLTVV.